These T cell receptor beta chains were read from a single sample in a study of patients and donors after allogeneic stem cell transplantation. Each CDR3 protein gets one entry after TCRdb re-called the RT-PCR reads with MiXCR. The profile covers 400,000 to 500,000 distinct CDR3 sequences, with about a sixth appearing a single time and 6.5% to 7.5% taken by the ten largest. Sequenced material: blood, either unsorted or a sorted T cell fraction (not recorded which). The receptors stem from a human donor who was either an allogeneic HSCT recipient or a stem cell or donor lymphocyte infusion donor (not recorded which). It is not recorded whose cells these are; they may come from a transplant donor. Both conserved end residues are part of each CDR3. D genes are given only for firm matches. Clone size is stated in some rows and not others, as once, few, many or a class when expanded.

size	V	length	J	D	CDR3	DNA
NA	TRBV2	14	TRBJ1-1	NA	CASSEKGVDTEAFF	TGTGCCAGCAGTGAAAAGGGGGTGGACACTGAAGCTTTCTTT
NA	TRBV28	15	TRBJ1-3	NA	CASSLSVSSGNTIYF	TGTGCCAGCAGTTTATCGGTTAGCTCTGGAAACACCATATATTTT
few	TRBV9	15	TRBJ1-3	NA	CASSVQGMSGNTIYF	TGTGCCAGCAGCGTCCAAGGGATGTCTGGAAACACCATATATTTT
few	TRBV4-3	14	TRBJ2-7	TRBD2	CASSPSSSGGEQYF	TGCGCCAGCAGCCCCTCATCTAGCGGGGGCGAGCAGTACTTC
few	TRBV20-1	14	TRBJ2-1	TRBD2	CSARTSGGMIEQFF	TGCAGTGCTAGGACTAGCGGGGGGATGATTGAGCAGTTCTTC
many	TRBV2	11	TRBJ1-1	NA	CASRMNTEAFF	TGTGCCAGCAGGATGAACACTGAAGCTTTCTTT
NA	TRBV27	11	TRBJ2-7	NA	CASRGPYEQYF	TGTGCCAGCAGGGGGCCCTACGAGCAGTACTTC
NA	TRBV12-3/TRBV12-4	16	TRBJ2-7	NA	CASSLWAGSGGYEQYF	TGTGCCAGCAGTTTATGGGCGGGTAGCGGCGGGTACGAGCAGTACTTC
few	TRBV5-6	14	TRBJ2-5	TRBD2	CASSLVAGTETQYF	TGTGCCAGCAGCTTGGTAGCGGGAACAGAGACCCAGTACTTC
few	TRBV29-1	16	TRBJ1-1	TRBD1	CSVGGDRRMMNTEAFF	TGCAGCGTTGGGGGGGACAGAAGGATGATGAACACTGAAGCTTTCTTT
NA	TRBV20-1	16	TRBJ2-1	NA	CSATPGVQGETGEQFF	TGCAGTGCCACCCCCGGGGTACAGGGCGAGACGGGTGAGCAGTTCTTC
NA	TRBV7-2	17	TRBJ1-6	NA	CASSLVWTTWLNSPLHF	TGTGCCAGCAGCTTAGTGTGGACAACTTGGCTCAATTCACCCCTCCACTTT
few	TRBV20-1	13	TRBJ1-4	NA	CSARDTSNEKLFF	TGCAGTGCGAGGGACACCTCTAATGAAAAACTGTTTTTT
NA	TRBV12-3/TRBV12-4	14	TRBJ2-7	TRBD2	CASSFSGRGGEQYF	TGTGCCAGCAGTTTTAGCGGGAGAGGCGGCGAGCAGTACTTC
few	TRBV11-2	20	TRBJ2-3	TRBD2	CASSQAPRTSGNPSTDTQYF	TGTGCCAGCAGCCAGGCCCCTCGGACTAGCGGGAACCCTAGCACAGATACGCAGTATTTT
few	TRBV7-3	13	TRBJ1-3	NA	CASSLSRDHTIYF	TGTGCCAGCAGCTTAAGCAGGGATCACACCATATATTTT
few	TRBV13	16	TRBJ2-3	TRBD2	CASSLGLAGITDTQYF	TGTGCCAGCAGCTTAGGACTAGCGGGGATCACAGATACGCAGTATTTT
NA	TRBV20-1	14	TRBJ2-7	NA	CSARVAGRSYEQYF	TGCAGTGCTAGAGTGGCAGGGCGCTCCTACGAGCAGTACTTC
NA	TRBV7-9	16	TRBJ1-1	TRBD1	CASSPGGKAGGTEAFF	TGTGCCAGCAGCCCCGGGGGGAAGGCAGGGGGCACTGAAGCTTTCTTT
few	TRBV5-6	16	TRBJ2-7	TRBD2	CASSLDSGRSGYEQYF	TGTGCCAGCAGCTTGGATAGCGGGAGAAGTGGCTACGAGCAGTACTTC
NA	TRBV6-1	13	TRBJ1-5	NA	CASRRTENQPQHF	TGTGCCAGCAGAAGGACAGAGAATCAGCCCCAGCATTTT
NA	TRBV21-1	14	TRBJ1-1	NA	CATEGGGRRTEAFF	TGTGCCACCGAGGGGGGGGGGCGAAGAACTGAAGCTTTCTTT
few	TRBV3-1	16	TRBJ2-3	TRBD2	CASSQGPGTSMYTQYF	TGTGCCAGCAGCCAAGGACCCGGGACTAGCATGTATACGCAGTATTTT
NA	TRBV3-1	12	TRBJ2-7	NA	CASSGRVYEQYF	TGTGCCAGCAGCGGAAGAGTCTACGAGCAGTACTTC
many	TRBV19	13	TRBJ1-1	NA	CASVKRGNTEAFF	TGTGCCAGTGTTAAGCGGGGGAACACTGAAGCTTTCTTT
NA	TRBV15	12	TRBJ2-7	NA	CAPPGVHHEQYF	TGTGCCCCACCGGGGGTGCACCACGAGCAGTACTTC
few	TRBV20-1	14	TRBJ1-1	NA	CSATLSGSRAEAFF	TGCAGTGCTACCTTGAGTGGCAGTCGGGCTGAAGCTTTCTTT
few	TRBV28	13	TRBJ1-4	NA	CASRRAVNEKLFF	TGTGCCAGCAGACGCGCAGTTAATGAAAAACTGTTTTTT